This TCR beta chain was sequenced in a study of blood T cell repertoires in COVID-19. Here immunoSEQ multiplex PCR was the method, and the copy in TCRdb shows in-frame clones only, minus some. The data show 300,000 to 400,000 clones, with roughly 90% seen just once and 6% to 8% held by the top ten. A Seattle source enrolled patients during active infection and followed them longitudinally. This clone occurred once. This CDR3 comprises 15 residues. Germline V gives CDR1 KGHSH, CDR2 LQKENI. Trimming took 0 bases from V and 4 from J; bases not matched to a gene: 4. The specimen sequenced was peripheral blood. This chain joins TRBV18 and TRBJ2-3; 7 bases match TRBD1. This clonotype originated in a woman between 70 and 85 years old with COVID-19, enrolled during active disease. The DNA for the CDR3 is TGTGCCAGCTCACCACCACAGGGGTACTCAGATACGCAGTATTTT. Its protein is CASSPPQGYSDTQYF.